The 25 T cell receptor beta chains listed next were all sequenced from one sample in a study of neoadjuvant nivolumab and ipilimumab in lung cancer. Data came from immunoSEQ multiplex PCR; TCRdb stores just in-frame clones and leaves some out. The data show more than 20,000 clones, 82% seen once. The sequencing used tumor tissue, collected after neoadjuvant nivolumab, alone or with ipilimumab, at or shortly before surgery. These receptors all stem from an adult with non-small cell lung cancer.

V gene TRBV11-2 combines with J gene TRBJ1-4; 7 bases align to TRBD1. Germline trimming cut 4 bases from V and 3 bases from J; bases unmatched to any gene: 5. Germline assignment: CDR1 SGHAT and CDR2 FQNNGV. The CDR3 length is 15 residues. The CDR3 reads CASSSGQVPNEKLFF. CDR3 nucleotides: TGTGCCAGCAGCTCCGGACAGGTCCCTAATGAAAAACTGTTTTTT. The full variable domain, with the rest looked up from reference TRBV11-2 and TRBJ1-4, is EAGVAQSPRYKIIEKRQSVAFWCNPISGHATLYWYQQILGQGPKLLIQFQNNGVVDDSQLPKDRFSAERLKGVDSTLKIQPAKLEDSAVYLCASSSGQVPNEKLFFGSGTQLSVL.

The rearrangement uses TRBV29-1 and TRBJ1-2; tentative D call: TRBD1 (5 bases). V was pared by 4 bases and J by 5 bases, with 11 bases between. CDR1 and CDR2 (germline): SQVTM, ANQGSEA. The length of the CDR3 is 12 residues. CDR3 region: CSVVGVRYGYTF. CDR3 DNA: TGCAGCGTTGTAGGGGTCCGTTATGGCTACACCTTC.

The J gene is TRBJ2-3, the V gene TRBV19; maybe TRBD2 (5 bases). CDR3 length: 19 amino acids. Trimming shortened V by 3 bases and J by 1 base, and 23 bases separated the two germline ends. Germline V gene sequence: CDR1 LNHDA, CDR2 SQIVND (reference sequence). CDR3 bases: TGTGCCAGTAGTATCGTCTTGGAGGCCGCTCTCTTCGGCACAGATACGCAGTATTTT. As protein: CASSIVLEAALFGTDTQYF. Supplemented by reference TRBV19 and TRBJ2-3, the full variable domain reads DGGITQSPKYLFRKEGQNVTLSCEQNLNHDAMYWYRQDPGQGLRLIYYSQIVNDFQKGDIAEGYSVSREKKESFPLTVTSAQKNPTAFYLCASSIVLEAALFGTDTQYFGPGTRLTVL.

The V and J genes are TRBV10-2 and TRBJ1-5; 9 nucleotides match TRBD1. CDR3 length: 18 amino acids. CDR1 WSHSY and CDR2 SAAADI come from the germline V gene. Trimming removed 1 base from V and 4 bases from J; junction bases left unmatched: 11. This CDR3 reads CASSELPTGQGINQPQHF. CDR3 DNA: TGCGCCAGCAGTGAGTTGCCCACGGGACAGGGTATTAATCAGCCCCAGCATTTT.

CDR3 nucleotides: TGTGCCTGGAGAACGGGACTAGCGGGGGACGGAGAGACCCAGTACTTC. Translating it yields CAWRTGLAGDGETQYF. The chain has TRBV30 and TRBJ2-5; 14 bases line up with TRBD2. The CDR3 covers 16 residues. Germline CDR1 and CDR2: GTSNPN and SVGIG (reference sequence). The junction had 7 bases not matched to a gene; V was cut back by 3 bases and J by 4 bases.

This clone turned up a few times. The chain combines TRBV5-6 with TRBJ2-7; no definite D call. The CDR3 extends over 12 amino acids. Germline V gives CDR1 SGHDT, CDR2 YYEEEE. Trimming left V 2 bases short and J 5 bases short, with 8 bases between. The CDR3 loop reads CASSFLFHEQYF. CDR3 bases: TGTGCCAGCAGCTTCTTATTCCACGAGCAGTACTTC.

The chain links TRBV30 to TRBJ1-1; D ambiguous. Germline lookup yields CDR1 GTSNPN and CDR2 SVGIG (reference sequence). CDR3 length equals 11 residues. V lost 7 bases, J lost 7 bases, and 13 bases lay in between. In nucleotides, the CDR3 is TGTGCCTTCCAGTCAATCGTTGAAGCTTTCTTT. This translates into CAFQSIVEAFF.

The rearrangement uses TRBV5-1 and TRBJ1-1; 7 bases agree with TRBD1. This CDR3 spans 15 amino acids. The germline CDR1 and CDR2 sequences are SGHRS and YFSETQ. Trimming removed 4 bases from V and 4 bases from J; junction bases left unmatched: 10. The CDR3 DNA reads TGCGCCAGCAGCCCCAGGGAGGGGGCGGGCACTGAAGCTTTCTTT. It is translated as CASSPREGAGTEAFF.

The CDR3 DNA follows: TGCAGCGTTGTAGAAAGCCGGAGCTATGGCTACACCTTC. Protein product: CSVVESRSYGYTF. This chain connects TRBV29-1 to TRBJ1-2, with unresolved D. This CDR3 comprises 13 residues. Germline loops: CDR1 SQVTM, CDR2 ANQGSEA. Trimming pared 4 bases from V and 4 bases from J, leaving 13 bases between. The full variable domain, with the rest looked up from reference TRBV29-1 and TRBJ1-2, is SAVISQKPSRDICQRGTSLTIQCQVDSQVTMMFWYRQQPGQSLTLIATANQGSEATYESGFVIDKFPISRPNLTFSTLTVSNMSPEDSSIYLCSVVESRSYGYTFGSGTRLTVV.

This clone has a single count. Here the CDR3 DNA reads TGTGCCAGCTCACTGGGACAGGGGCATTTCTACGAGCAGTACTTC. It specifies CASSLGQGHFYEQYF. V gene TRBV18 combines with J gene TRBJ2-7, with 10 bases identical to TRBD1. The CDR3 extends over 15 amino acids. Losses at the gene ends were 4 bases for V and 3 bases for J; bases not matched to a gene: 6. Germline V gene sequence: CDR1 KGHSH, CDR2 LQKENI. Based on the CDR3 plus reference TRBV18 and TRBJ2-7, the full variable domain is NAGVMQNPRHLVRRRGQEARLRCSPMKGHSHVYWYRQLPEEGLKFMVYLQKENIIDESGMPKERFSAEFPKEGPSILRIQQVVRGDSAAYFCASSLGQGHFYEQYFGPGTRLTVT.

The chain couples TRBV14 to TRBJ2-7; a possible D gene is TRBD1 (5 bases). Trimming shortened V by 1 base and J by 1 base, and 5 bases separated the two germline ends. CDR3 length equals 13 residues. Germline V gene lookup returns CDR1 SGHDN and CDR2 FVKESK. CDR3 sequence (DNA): TGTGCCAGCAGCCAAGGGACATCCTACGAGCAGTACTTC. Residues: CASSQGTSYEQYF. Filled out from reference TRBV14 and TRBJ2-7, the complete variable domain reads EAGVTQFPSHSVIEKGQTVTLRCDPISGHDNLYWYRRVMGKEIKFLLHFVKESKQDESGMPNNRFLAERTGGTYSTLKVQPAELEDSGVYFCASSQGTSYEQYFGPGTRLTVT.

This chain uses TRBV30 with TRBJ2-2; D might be TRBD1 or TRBD2, each matching 5 bases. Germline values: CDR1 GTSNPN, CDR2 SVGIG (reference sequence). CDR3 size: 14 residues. The V end lost 4 bases, the J end lost 1 base, and 10 bases lay between the germline ends. CDR3 loop: CAWMPGRNTGELFF. DNA of the CDR3: TGTGCCTGGATGCCGGGACGGAACACCGGGGAGCTGTTTTTT. The full variable domain, rest sourced from reference TRBV30 and TRBJ2-2, is SQTIHQWPATLVQPVGSPLSLECTVEGTSNPNLYWYRQAAGRGLQLLFYSVGIGQISSEVPQNLSASRPQDRQFILSSKKLLLSDSGFYLCAWMPGRNTGELFFGEGSRLTVL.

This clone was seen more than once but under ten times. The chain joins TRBV5-1 to TRBJ1-1; TRBD1 might be the D (5 bases). CDR3 length equals 13 residues. V was trimmed by 0 bases and J by 7 bases, leaving 10 bases between them. Germline CDR1 and CDR2: SGHRS and YFSETQ. The CDR3, as DNA: TGCGCCAGCAGCTTGGGGGCAGGGCGTGAAGCTTTCTTT. Translation: CASSLGAGREAFF. Looking up the rest from reference TRBV5-1 and TRBJ1-1 gives the full variable domain: KAGVTQTPRYLIKTRGQQVTLSCSPISGHRSVSWYQQTPGQGLQFLFEYFSETQRNKGNFPGRFSGRQFSNSRSEMNVSTLELGDSALYLCASSLGAGREAFFGQGTRLTVV.

This clone was counted a few times. The V and J genes are TRBV19 and TRBJ2-7; D is possibly TRBD2 (5 bases). CDR3 length: 11 amino acids. V was shortened by 7 bases and J by 7 bases, with 11 bases between the two germline ends. Germline CDR1 and CDR2: LNHDA and SQIVND (reference sequence). CDR3 nucleotides: TGTGCCAGTATCTCGGGAAATGAGCAGTACTTC. The encoded protein is CASISGNEQYF.

This chain uses TRBV27 with TRBJ2-1, with D perhaps TRBD1 or TRBD2 (5 bases each). Germline CDR1 is MNHEY and CDR2 is SMNVEV (reference sequence). The CDR3 contains 15 residues. Trimming removed 2 bases at V and 7 bases at J, with 15 bases between. CDR3 coding DNA: TGTGCCAGCAGTTTAAGTTGGGGGTCAGTGAATGAGCAGTTCTTC. Translation gives CASSLSWGSVNEQFF.

Of note for this clone: Mismatch with germline at one junction end may stem from a read error. The chain couples TRBV29-1 to TRBJ1-2, with 9 positions matching TRBD1. This CDR3 region has 11 residues. Germline CDR1 is SQVTM and CDR2 is ANQGSEA. CDR3 sequence: CSASPGQGLYF. In DNA, the CDR3 is TGCAGCGCCTCTCCGGGACAGGGACTCTACTTC. The full variable domain, rest sourced from reference TRBV29-1 and TRBJ1-2, is SAVISQKPSRDICQRGTSLTIQCQVDSQVTMMFWYRQQPGQSLTLIATANQGSEATYESGFVIDKFPISRPNLTFSTLTVSNMSPEDSSIYLCSASPGQGLYFGSGTRLTVV.

V usage is TRBV6-5 and J usage is TRBJ2-1; D possibly corresponds to TRBD1 (6 bases). Per the germline V gene, CDR1 is MNHEY and CDR2 is SVGAGI. V was cut by 2 bases and J by 8 bases, with 16 bases left in between. The CDR3 spans 15 residues. The DNA for the CDR3 is TGTGCCAGCAGTTACGAACAGGGAAAGTTCTATGAGCAGTTCTTC. Translating gives CASSYEQGKFYEQFF.

The chain combines TRBV2 with TRBJ1-1; no definite D call. The germline V gene has CDR1 SNHLY and CDR2 FYNNEI. The length of the CDR3 is 14 residues. Trimming removed 2 bases at V and 1 base at J, with 8 bases between. This CDR3 is CASSEWETNTEAFF. The CDR3 DNA follows: TGTGCCAGCAGTGAATGGGAGACGAACACTGAAGCTTTCTTT.

This chain connects TRBV6-5 to TRBJ1-2; tentative D call: TRBD1 (5 bases). Germline CDR1 and CDR2: MNHEY and SVGAGI. This CDR3 has 13 residues. The germline V and J ends were trimmed by 6 bases and 4 bases, with 12 bases remaining between them. In DNA, the CDR3 is TGTGCCAGCAGCGACAGAATAATCTATGGCTACACCTTC. This sequence encodes CASSDRIIYGYTF.

V and J are TRBV6-5 and TRBJ2-3; 7 bases match TRBD2. Trimming removed 0 bases from V and 4 bases from J; junction bases left unmatched: 4. The CDR3 has 15 amino acids. Germline lookup yields CDR1 MNHEY and CDR2 SVGAGI. The CDR3 nucleotides are TGTGCCAGCAGTTACTCTCCAGGGAGGGCAGATACGCAGTATTTT. Its translation: CASSYSPGRADTQYF.

The V and J genes are TRBV7-8 and TRBJ1-4; no firm D call. This CDR3 contains 14 residues. The germline V gene encodes CDR1 SGHVS and CDR2 FQNEAQ. The V end lost 8 bases, the J end lost 4 bases, and 14 bases lay between the germline ends. The CDR3 region has the DNA TGTGCCAGCGGAAAGGAGGGCCTTAATGAAAAACTGTTTTTT. Its protein is CASGKEGLNEKLFF. Combining the CDR3 with reference TRBV7-8 and TRBJ1-4 gives the whole variable domain GAGVSQSPRYKVAKRGQDVALRCDPISGHVSLFWYQQALGQGPEFLTYFQNEAQLDKSGLPSDRFFAERPEGSVSTLKIQRTQQEDSAVYLCASGKEGLNEKLFFGSGTQLSVL.

The rearrangement uses TRBV11-2 and TRBJ1-3; no clear D. Germline V gene data show CDR1 as SGHAT and CDR2 as FQNNGV. Trimming left V 1 base short and J 2 bases short, with 12 bases between. The CDR3 is made up of 16 amino acids. CDR3 in DNA: TGTGCCAGCAGCTTAGTAAAATCCAGCACTGGAAACACCATATATTTT. Residues: CASSLVKSSTGNTIYF.

This sequence joins TRBV18 and TRBJ2-2; the D is unclear. CDR3 length: 16 residues. V lost 0 bases to trimming and J lost 3 bases, with 11 bases between them. Germline V gene lookup returns CDR1 KGHSH and CDR2 LQKENI. Here the CDR3 reads CASSPPSAGYTGELFF. As DNA, the CDR3 is TGTGCCAGCTCACCACCTTCGGCAGGATACACCGGGGAGCTGTTTTTT.

This chain links TRBV7-9 with TRBJ2-7; D is undetermined. The CDR3 loop spans 13 amino acids. V lost 1 base, J lost 4 bases, and 8 bases lay in between. CDR1 SEHNR and CDR2 FQNEAQ come from the germline V gene (reference sequence). CDR3 sequence: CASSLEGTYEQYF. The CDR3 DNA reads as TGTGCCAGCAGCTTAGAGGGCACTTACGAGCAGTACTTC. Variable domain in full (rest from reference TRBV7-9 and TRBJ2-7): DTGVSQNPRHKITKRGQNVTFRCDPISEHNRLYWYRQTLGQGPEFLTYFQNEAQLEKSRLLSDRFSAERPKGSFSTLEIQRTEQGDSAMYLCASSLEGTYEQYFGPGTRLTVT.

The chain joins TRBV5-4 to TRBJ2-5; 9 bases are shared with TRBD1. The V gene's germline CDR1 is SGHNT and CDR2 YYREEE (reference sequence). The J segment lost 3 bases and the V segment lost 3 bases, leaving 6 bases of the junction unmatched. The CDR3 length is 15 residues. The CDR3 nucleotides are TGTGCCAGCAGCTCCCCCTGGGACAGGGAAGAGACCCAGTACTTC. Its translation is CASSSPWDREETQYF.